This T cell receptor beta chain was recovered during a study of T cell responses to AZD1222 COVID-19 vaccine. Study details: Second doses at about 4 or about 12 weeks were pooled.

Assay used: immunoSEQ multiplex PCR; TCRdb lists only in-frame clones, some missing. Here the sample spans roughly 50,000 clones, roughly nine tenths being singletons. With respect to this clone: Its antigen is unidentified.

The study's findings and limits: Seropositive at baseline were only a handful of AZD1222 recipients. Clonal diversity may have been underestimated, and the donors were mostly white British, with more females than males.

This specimen consisted of peripheral blood, obtained on day 0 of AZD1222 vaccination. This TCR came from an adult in good health.

This CDR3 reads CASSQENRAGYNEQFF. The CDR3 region has the DNA TGCGCCAGCAGCCAAGAAAACAGGGCAGGGTACAATGAGCAGTTCTTC. The V call is TRBV4-1, the J call TRBJ2-1; D is possibly TRBD1 (6 bases). V shed 0 bases and J shed 4 bases, with 13 bases lying between them. The CDR3 extends over 16 amino acids. The germline V gene has CDR1 MGHRA and CDR2 YSYEKL.